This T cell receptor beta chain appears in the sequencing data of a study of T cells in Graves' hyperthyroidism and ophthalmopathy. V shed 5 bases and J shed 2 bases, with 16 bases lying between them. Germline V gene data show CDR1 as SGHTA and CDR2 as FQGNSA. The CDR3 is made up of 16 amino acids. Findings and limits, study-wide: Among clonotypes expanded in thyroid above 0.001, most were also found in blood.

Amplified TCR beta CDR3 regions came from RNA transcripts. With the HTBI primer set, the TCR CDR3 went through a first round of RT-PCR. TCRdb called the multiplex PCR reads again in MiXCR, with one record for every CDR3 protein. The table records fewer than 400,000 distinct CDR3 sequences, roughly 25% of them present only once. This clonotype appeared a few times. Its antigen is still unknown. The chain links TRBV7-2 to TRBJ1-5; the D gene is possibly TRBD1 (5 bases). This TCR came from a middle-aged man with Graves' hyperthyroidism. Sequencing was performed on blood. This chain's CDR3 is CASSPQGRVGNQPQHF. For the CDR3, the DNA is TGTGCCAGCAGCCCGCAGGGAAGGGTGGGCAATCAGCCCCAGCATTTT.